A selection of T cell receptor beta chains follows, all from one sample in a study of response to subunit inactivated influenza vaccine. TCRdb reprocessed the RT-PCR reads via MiXCR and lists one record per CDR3 protein. The sample has a few hundred thousand distinct CDR3 sequences; about 20% are singletons. Sample: PBMCs from blood, taken approximately 20 months after vaccination. These receptor sequences come from a man aged 45 to 75 who received an inactivated influenza vaccine. The CDR3 runs from the conserved cysteine through the conserved F or W. Each record gives: clone size, V gene, J gene, D gene, CDR3 DNA, CDR3 protein. D genes are given only for firm matches. The size field is filled for only some rows; it gives once, few, many or a size class.

few	TRBV5-1	TRBJ2-1	NA	TGCGCCAGCAGCTTGGAACCGGTGGGGACCAGTGAGCAGTTCTTC	CASSLEPVGTSEQFF
few	TRBV2	TRBJ2-1	NA	TGTGCCGGCGATTGGGGGTCCGCCTACAATGAGCAGTTCTTC	CAGDWGSAYNEQFF
few	TRBV6-2/TRBV6-3	TRBJ2-2	TRBD1	TGTGCCAGTTCCGACAGGGGCGGGACCGGGGAGCTGTTTTTT	CASSDRGGTGELFF
few	TRBV5-6	TRBJ2-1	TRBD2	TGTGCCAGCAGCTTGTTCGGCCGAGCGGGAGATGTCACGAATGAGCAGTTCTTC	CASSLFGRAGDVTNEQFF
NA	TRBV18	TRBJ2-1	NA	TGTGCCAGCTCGTCGAACGTTGATGAGCAGTTCTTC	CASSSNVDEQFF
few	TRBV6-1	TRBJ2-7	TRBD2	TGTGCCAGCAGCCCCCGGACTAGCGCCGCCTACGAGCAGTACTTC	CASSPRTSAAYEQYF
NA	TRBV7-9	TRBJ2-3	TRBD2	TGTGCCAGCAGCCGCCGACTAGCGGACGGCACAGATACGCAGTATTTT	CASSRRLADGTDTQYF
many	TRBV11-2	TRBJ1-1	NA	TGTGCCAGCAGCTTAACGGCGCGGGGTGAAGCTTTCTTT	CASSLTARGEAFF
NA	TRBV7-2	TRBJ2-1	TRBD1	TGTGCCAGCAGCCTCAGACAGGGACCTGATGAGCAGTTCTTC	CASSLRQGPDEQFF
NA	TRBV4-3	TRBJ1-3	TRBD1	TGCGCCAGCAGCCAATATGAGGGACAGGGCCCTGGAAACACCATATATTTT	CASSQYEGQGPGNTIYF
NA	TRBV20-1	TRBJ1-4	TRBD1	TGCAGTGCTGGGAGAGGTGCGGGACAGGGTGTTGAAAAACTGTTTTTT	CSAGRGAGQGVEKLFF
NA	TRBV19	TRBJ2-5	TRBD2	TGTGCCAGTAGTACTGGACTAGGCCGCCAAGAGACCCAGTACTTC	CASSTGLGRQETQYF
few	TRBV2	TRBJ2-1	NA	TGTGCCAGCACCCCCGCGCGGAGGTACTCCTACAATGAGCAGTTCTTC	CASTPARRYSYNEQFF
many	TRBV11-2	TRBJ1-4	NA	TGTGCCAGCAGCTTAGATCTGGGGGGATCGGAAAAACTGTTTTTT	CASSLDLGGSEKLFF
NA	TRBV5-1	TRBJ2-1	TRBD2	TGCGCTAGCAGCTTAAGAGCGGGAGGTGATGAGCAGTTCTTC	CASSLRAGGDEQFF
few	TRBV3-1	TRBJ1-2	NA	TGTGCCAGCAGCCAAGATAGGCGGGGATGGGACTATGGCTACACCTTC	CASSQDRRGWDYGYTF
few	TRBV18	TRBJ1-1	NA	TGTGCCAGCTCACCTCGTCCCGTCCGGGACACTGAAGCTTTCTTT	CASSPRPVRDTEAFF
few	TRBV29-1	TRBJ1-2	NA	TGCAGCGTTGAGGACCCGGGACACTCGATCTATGGCTACACCTTC	CSVEDPGHSIYGYTF
NA	TRBV20-1	TRBJ2-1	TRBD1	TGCAGTGGAAGGACAGGGGGCAAAGATGAGCAGTTCTTC	CSGRTGGKDEQFF
many	TRBV28	TRBJ1-5	NA	TGTGCCAGCAGTACAGATAGCAATCAGCCCCAGCATTTT	CASSTDSNQPQHF
many	TRBV20-1	TRBJ2-5	NA	TGCAGTGCTAGGGGTCCGGAGACCCAGTACTTC	CSARGPETQYF
many	TRBV29-1	TRBJ1-1	NA	TGCAGCGTTGAAGGACAGATGACTGAAGCTTTCTTT	CSVEGQMTEAFF
NA	TRBV7-9	TRBJ2-7	TRBD1	TGTGCCAGCAGCTTTGGACAGGTCTACGAGCAGTACTTC	CASSFGQVYEQYF
NA	TRBV20-1	TRBJ2-1	NA	TGCAGTGCTAGAGAATCGGCGTCAGGCTACAATGAGCAGTTCTTC	CSARESASGYNEQFF
NA	TRBV7-3	TRBJ2-7	TRBD2	TGTGCCAGCAGCTTAGCGGGAGGGCCCGTTTCTATCTACGAGCAGTACTTC	CASSLAGGPVSIYEQYF
many	TRBV5-1	TRBJ1-3	NA	TGCGCCGGTGATGGCCGGGTCACCTTCTTTATGCGCTCTGGGCACACCATATATTTT	CAGDGRVTFFMRSGHTIYF
few	TRBV29-1	TRBJ1-1	NA	TGCAGCGTTGGAGAAAACACTGAAGCTTTCTTT	CSVGENTEAFF
NA	TRBV3-1	TRBJ1-4	NA	TGTGCCAGCAGCCCACCTTGGGCCCTGGGGACAACTAATGAAAAACTGTTTTTT	CASSPPWALGTTNEKLFF
few	TRBV12-3/TRBV12-4	TRBJ1-1	TRBD1	TGTGCCAGCAGTGCCCCGGGACAGCGGGGAAGGTTGGCTTTCTTT	CASSAPGQRGRLAFF
few	TRBV7-6	TRBJ1-1	NA	TGTGCCAGCAGCCAACTCGACGGGAACACTGAAGCTTTCTTT	CASSQLDGNTEAFF
few	TRBV11-2	TRBJ2-5	NA	TGTGCCAGCAGCCCAGGGCGGGACAGATGGGAGACCCAGTACTTC	CASSPGRDRWETQYF
few	TRBV6-5	TRBJ2-4	NA	TGTGCCAGCAGTTACGTTACAGGCCTAGCCAAAAACATTCAGTACTTC	CASSYVTGLAKNIQYF
few	TRBV12-3/TRBV12-4	TRBJ2-2	TRBD2	TGTGCCAGCACCCCCAGGCTAGCGGAGAACACCGGGGAGCTGTTTTTT	CASTPRLAENTGELFF
few	TRBV6-1	TRBJ2-3	NA	TGTGCCAGCAGTGAAAGGGGGGGGACGGTTCCTCATACGCAGTATTTT	CASSERGGTVPHTQYF
NA	TRBV13	TRBJ2-7	NA	TGTGCCAGCAGCTTCGGGGGTATCGAGCAGTACTTC	CASSFGGIEQYF
few	TRBV24-1	TRBJ1-2	TRBD1	TGTGCCACCAGTGGAAGGGACAGAAACTATGGCTACACCTTC	CATSGRDRNYGYTF
many	TRBV27	TRBJ1-1	NA	TGTGCCAGCAGTTTGGCGGGGTACGCGGTGAACACTGAAGCTTTCTTT	CASSLAGYAVNTEAFF
NA	TRBV5-1	TRBJ2-7	NA	TGCGCCAGCAGCTTGGGGTGGGCAGGGCGTTTAACCTACGTGCAGTACTTC	CASSLGWAGRLTYVQYF
NA	TRBV29-1	TRBJ2-3	NA	TGCAGCGTTGAAGGGACATCAGATACGCAGTATTTT	CSVEGTSDTQYF
NA	TRBV7-8	TRBJ2-3	TRBD1	TGTGCCAGCAGCTTAGCAACGTGGACAGGGCTCCCTACAGATACGCAGTATTTT	CASSLATWTGLPTDTQYF
NA	TRBV29-1	TRBJ1-5	NA	TGCAGCGTCGGGGACGTAGGCAATCAGCCCCAGCATTTT	CSVGDVGNQPQHF
many	TRBV29-1	TRBJ1-1	NA	TGCAGCGTTCAAGTGGACACTGAAGCTTTCTTT	CSVQVDTEAFF
NA	TRBV9	TRBJ1-5	TRBD1	TGTGCCAGCAGCGTAGGTGAGGGACAGACAACCAATCAGCCCCAGCATTTT	CASSVGEGQTTNQPQHF
few	TRBV11-2	TRBJ2-2	NA	TGTGCCAGCAGACAGCCAGGGATACGGACCGGGGAGCTGTTTTTT	CASRQPGIRTGELFF
NA	TRBV28	TRBJ2-1	NA	TGTGCCAGCAGCCGCCCTAGTAGCGGTGAGCAGTTCTTC	CASSRPSSGEQFF
few	TRBV7-2	TRBJ2-1	NA	TGTGCCAGCAGCCTGGAGCGGAACTCCTACAATGAGCAGTTCTTC	CASSLERNSYNEQFF
few	TRBV6-1	TRBJ1-3	NA	TGTGCCAGCAGAAACAGGGTATTCGGAAACACCATATATTTT	CASRNRVFGNTIYF
few	TRBV6-1	TRBJ2-2	NA	TGTGCCAGCCTCCGGGGGCTCACCGGGGAGCTGTTTTTT	CASLRGLTGELFF
many	TRBV7-2	TRBJ1-2	NA	TGTGCCAGCAGCTTAACGGCCTCGGACTATGGCTACACCTTC	CASSLTASDYGYTF
few	TRBV4-1	TRBJ1-2	NA	TGCGCCAGCAGCCAAGATTTAACGGAGCCTAACTATGGCTACACCTTC	CASSQDLTEPNYGYTF
few	TRBV15	TRBJ2-1	NA	TGTGCCACCAGCAGAGGGGATAACCCCTACAATGAGCAGTTCTTC	CATSRGDNPYNEQFF
few	TRBV30	TRBJ1-2	NA	TGTGCCTGGAGCCGCAGGGACTATGGCTACACCTTC	CAWSRRDYGYTF
NA	TRBV4-1	TRBJ1-3	TRBD1	TGCGCCAGCAGCTCTCGGACAGGGACTGGAAACACCATATATTTT	CASSSRTGTGNTIYF
NA	TRBV6-2/TRBV6-3	TRBJ2-1	TRBD2	TGTGCCAGCAGTAGGACCGGGACTAGAAACCATGAGCAGTTCTTC	CASSRTGTRNHEQFF
NA	TRBV3-1	TRBJ2-3	NA	TGTGCCAGCAGCCCCAATCTAGGGCGGTCTGGCGACACAGATACGCAGTATTTT	CASSPNLGRSGDTDTQYF
few	TRBV10-3	TRBJ1-2	TRBD1	TGTGCCACCTTCGCAGCGGACAGGGGACCCCCCTATGGCTACACCTTC	CATFAADRGPPYGYTF
few	TRBV19	TRBJ1-1	NA	TGTGCCAGTAGTAAAATACTCACTCGGACGCGGGTGAACACTGAAGCTTTCTTT	CASSKILTRTRVNTEAFF
once	TRBV12-3/TRBV12-4	TRBJ2-7	TRBD2	TGTGCCAGCAGTCCCCGGGAGGGACTAGTTACCCACGAGCAGTACTTC	CASSPREGLVTHEQYF
few	TRBV4-2	TRBJ1-6	NA	TGTGCCAGCAGCCCGGGGAGGGTGTCCTCCTATAATTCACCCCTCCACTTT	CASSPGRVSSYNSPLHF